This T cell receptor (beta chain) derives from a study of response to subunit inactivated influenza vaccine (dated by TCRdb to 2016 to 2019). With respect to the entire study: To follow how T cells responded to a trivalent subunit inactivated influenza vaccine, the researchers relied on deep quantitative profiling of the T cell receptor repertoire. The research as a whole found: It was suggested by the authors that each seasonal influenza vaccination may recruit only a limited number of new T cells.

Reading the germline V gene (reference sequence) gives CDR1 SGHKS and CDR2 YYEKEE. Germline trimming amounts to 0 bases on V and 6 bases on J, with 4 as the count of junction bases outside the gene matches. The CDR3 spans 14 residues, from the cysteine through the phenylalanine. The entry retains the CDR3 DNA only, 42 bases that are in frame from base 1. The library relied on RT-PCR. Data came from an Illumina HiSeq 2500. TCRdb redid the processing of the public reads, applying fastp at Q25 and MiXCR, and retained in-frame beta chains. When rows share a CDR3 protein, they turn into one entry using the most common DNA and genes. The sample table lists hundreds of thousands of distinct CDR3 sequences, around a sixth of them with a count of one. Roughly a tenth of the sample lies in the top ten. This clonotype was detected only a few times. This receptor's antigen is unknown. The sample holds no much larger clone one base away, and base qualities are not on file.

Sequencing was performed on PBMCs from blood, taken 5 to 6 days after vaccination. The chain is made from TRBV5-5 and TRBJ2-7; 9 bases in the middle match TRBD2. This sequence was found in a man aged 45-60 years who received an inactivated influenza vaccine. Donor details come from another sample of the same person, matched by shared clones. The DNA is TGTGCCAGCAGCTTGGGACTAGCGGCTACCGAGCAGTACTTC. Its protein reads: CASSLGLAATEQYF.